Below are 22 T cell receptor beta chains sequenced from a single sample in a study of T-cell reconstitution after alpha-beta-depleted transplantation in children. The library targeted TCRbeta and was prepared with unique molecular identifiers. Using its own MiXCR run on the PCR reads, TCRdb lists one record per CDR3 protein. The sample has 250,000 to 350,000 distinct CDR3 sequences, 9.9% seen once. The material sequenced was PBMCs from the stem cell graft donor, taken from the stem cell graft. These TCRs come from a human donor who donated a stem cell graft to a child with SCID.

The genes are TRBV2 and TRBJ2-1; D tentatively reads TRBD1 or TRBD2 (5 bases each). The CDR3 totals 12 residues. The germline CDR1 and CDR2 sequences are SNHLY and FYNNEI. V lost 8 bases to trimming and J lost 10 bases, with 15 bases between them. Here the CDR3 reads CASVEAGNEQFF. The CDR3 nucleotides are TGTGCCAGCGTGGAGGCAGGGAACGAGCAGTTCTTC.

The V call is TRBV15, the J call TRBJ2-3, with 8 nucleotides matching TRBD1. CDR1 is LNHNV and CDR2 is YYDKDF in the germline V gene (reference sequence). V lost 2 bases, J lost 4 bases, and 2 bases stayed unmatched. The CDR3 has 14 amino acids. The CDR3 sequence is CATSRRTGPDTQYF. CDR3 in DNA: TGTGCCACCAGCAGACGGACAGGGCCAGATACGCAGTATTTT.

This clonotype was recorded a few times. The V call is TRBV7-9, the J call TRBJ1-4, with D perhaps matching TRBD1 (5 bases). Trimming took off 6 bases at V and 8 bases at J, with 16 bases between the two ends. Germline CDR1 is SEHNR and CDR2 is FQNEAQ (reference sequence). The CDR3 is 14 amino acids. CDR3 region: CASRQGLEDEKLFF. The CDR3 nucleotides are TGTGCCAGCAGGCAGGGCCTGGAGGACGAAAAACTGTTTTTT.

The gene calls are TRBV5-1 and TRBJ2-7; TRBD1 aligns across 8 bases. This CDR3 has 15 amino acids. Trimming at V came to 4 bases and at J to 4 bases, leaving 10 bases not matched to a gene. Germline CDR1 reads SGHRS; CDR2 reads YFSETQ. The CDR3 coding sequence is TGCGCCAGCAGCCGCGCGGGACAGGAGACATACGAGCAGTACTTC. Its translation is CASSRAGQETYEQYF.

This clonotype was detected only a few times. This rearrangement joins TRBV6-2 or TRBV6-3 to TRBJ2-1; 9 positions agree with TRBD2. The CDR3 sequence is 16 residues long. Germline V lookup: CDR1 MNHEY, CDR2 SVGEGT. V shed 2 bases and J 4 bases; nucleotides not matched to a gene: 6. CDR3 DNA: TGTGCCAGCAGTTACGGGGCGGGGGGGCCGTACAATGAGCAGTTCTTC. It specifies CASSYGAGGPYNEQFF.

The chain carries TRBV5-1 and TRBJ2-7; 8 positions match TRBD1. The CDR3 extends over 16 amino acids. Germline V gives CDR1 SGHRS, CDR2 YFSETQ. After removal of 4 bases from V and 6 bases from J, the junction contained 15 bases not matched to a gene. The CDR3 DNA reads as TGCGCCAGCAGCCGCCTAGGGACAGGAGATTCTACCGAGCAGTACTTC. It codes for CASSRLGTGDSTEQYF.

In its sample, this clonotype was seen a few times. The chain is built from TRBV18 and TRBJ2-7, with D maybe TRBD2 (5 bases). Trimming pared 3 bases from V and 6 bases from J, leaving 12 bases between. The CDR3 consists of 13 residues. CDR1 and CDR2 from the germline V gene are KGHSH and LQKENI. This chain's CDR3 is CASSPPGEAEQYF. As DNA, the CDR3 is TGTGCCAGCTCACCCCCCGGGGAAGCCGAGCAGTACTTC.

This clonotype has just a few counts. The gene calls are TRBV9 and TRBJ2-1; 7 bases align to TRBD2. Germline CDR1 reads SGDLS; CDR2 reads YYNGEE. The CDR3 has 13 residues. The J segment lost 7 bases and the V segment lost 0 bases, leaving 1 base of the junction unmatched. For the CDR3, the DNA is TGTGCCAGCAGCGTAGCCGGGGGGAATGAGCAGTTCTTC. This gives the protein CASSVAGGNEQFF.

The chain links TRBV29-1 to TRBJ1-1, with a weak D call TRBD1 (5 bases). The CDR3 spans 11 residues. The V end lost 4 bases, the J end lost 7 bases, and 10 bases lay between the germline ends. Germline V gene lookup returns CDR1 SQVTM and CDR2 ANQGSEA. The CDR3 DNA sequence: TGCAGCGTTGTCGGGGGGTTTGAAGCTTTCTTT. This sequence encodes CSVVGGFEAFF.

The chain links TRBV11-1 to TRBJ2-7; TRBD1 matches at 12 bases. Trimming cost V 5 bases and J 3 bases; bases outside gene matches: 14. Germline V gene data show CDR1 as SGHAT and CDR2 as FQDESV (reference sequence). The CDR3 sequence is 18 residues long. The DNA of the CDR3 is TGTGCCAGCAGCCCCACCGGGACAGGGGGCGCGAATGGCTACGAGCAGTACTTC. Translating it yields CASSPTGTGGANGYEQYF.

This clonotype has a handful of counts. The chain couples TRBV10-3 to TRBJ2-6, with D uncertain. Germline values: CDR1 ENHRY, CDR2 SYGVKD. The CDR3 contains 17 residues. V lost 0 bases and J lost 4, with 13 bases in between. The CDR3 bases are TGTGCCATCAGTGAGTCCGCGCTCATGGACGGGGCCAACGTCCTGACTTTC. This translates into CAISESALMDGANVLTF.

This clonotype came up a few times. The rearrangement joins TRBV7-2 to TRBJ1-5; no clear D. V was clipped by 1 base and J by 3 bases, with 13 bases between them. CDR1 and CDR2 from the germline V gene are SGHTA and FQGNSA. The CDR3 is made up of 16 amino acids. CDR3 DNA: TGTGCCAGCAGCTTAGTCCTCGAAAGATCCAATCAGCCCCAGCATTTT. It encodes CASSLVLERSNQPQHF.

This clonotype was recorded a few times. The chain combines TRBV14 with TRBJ1-1, with no clear D. The CDR3 length is 15 residues. Between the trimmed V and J ends, which lost 0 bases and 1 base, there was a span of 9 bases. Germline V gene data show CDR1 as SGHDN and CDR2 as FVKESK. In DNA form, the CDR3 reads TGTGCCAGCAGCCAAGAACATTACGGGAACACTGAAGCTTTCTTT. Protein: CASSQEHYGNTEAFF. The full variable domain, in which reference TRBV14 and TRBJ1-1 provide the parts outside the CDR3, is EAGVTQFPSHSVIEKGQTVTLRCDPISGHDNLYWYRRVMGKEIKFLLHFVKESKQDESGMPNNRFLAERTGGTYSTLKVQPAELEDSGVYFCASSQEHYGNTEAFFGQGTRLTVV.

The chain recombines TRBV12-3 or TRBV12-4 with TRBJ2-7; TRBD1 aligns across 7 bases. With V trimmed by 6 bases and J by 11 bases, 7 bases remained unmatched. This CDR3 is 11 amino acids long. CDR3 DNA sequence: TGTGCCAGCAGGGGACAGCTGGTCGAGTACTTC. This encodes CASRGQLVEYF.

The chain recombines TRBV6-2 or TRBV6-3 with TRBJ2-7; 10 nucleotides match TRBD1. V was pared by 3 bases and J by 2 bases, with 7 bases of the junction left unmatched. The germline CDR1 and CDR2 sequences are MNHEY and SVGEGT. The CDR3 totals 16 residues. CDR3 bases: TGTGCCAGCAGTTATCGCCGGGACAGGGGAACCTACGAGCAGTACTTC. Protein sequence: CASSYRRDRGTYEQYF.

This clonotype was seen repeatedly, ten times or more. This sequence joins TRBV5-1 and TRBJ1-4; D is ambiguous. Germline values: CDR1 SGHRS, CDR2 YFSETQ. V was shortened by 2 bases and J by 5 bases, with 7 bases between the two germline ends. CDR3 size: 13 residues. The CDR3 is CASSLDQNEKLFF. CDR3 sequence (DNA): TGCGCCAGCAGCTTAGATCAAAATGAAAAACTGTTTTTT.

The chain combines TRBV12-3 or TRBV12-4 with TRBJ1-1, with 11 bases identical to TRBD1. CDR3 length: 17 residues. The J segment lost 0 bases and the V segment lost 6 bases, leaving 9 bases of the junction unmatched. The CDR3 region is CASSKDRGPTLNTEAFF. The CDR3 nucleotides read TGTGCCAGCAGCAAGGACAGGGGGCCTACTTTGAACACTGAAGCTTTCTTT.

The chain recombines TRBV10-2 with TRBJ1-2, with a possible D match to TRBD1 (6 bases). V lost 6 bases, J lost 5 bases, and 19 bases lay in between. This CDR3 is built from 15 residues. Germline V gene sequence: CDR1 WSHSY, CDR2 SAAADI. CDR3 protein: CASRDWTVQGYGYTF. Here the CDR3 DNA reads TGCGCCAGCAGAGACTGGACAGTTCAAGGTTATGGCTACACCTTC.

The V call is TRBV7-2, the J call TRBJ2-7, with TRBD1 matching 7 bases. This CDR3 has 17 amino acids. CDR1 SGHTA and CDR2 FQGNSA come from the germline V gene. Trimming took 8 bases from V and 0 from J; bases not matched to a gene: 16. CDR3 DNA sequence: TGTGCCAGCGGTTTGGGCAGGGGGAGTGACAGCTCCTACGAGCAGTACTTC. Translating it yields CASGLGRGSDSSYEQYF. Looking up the rest from reference TRBV7-2 and TRBJ2-7 gives the full variable domain: GAGVSQSPSNKVTEKGKDVELRCDPISGHTALYWYRQSLGQGLEFLIYFQGNSAPDKSGLPSDRFSAERTGGSVSTLTIQRTQQEDSAVYLCASGLGRGSDSSYEQYFGPGTRLTVT.

In nucleotides, the CDR3 is TGTGCCAGCAGCTTAGCACAGGACTACGAGCAGTACTTC. This translates into CASSLAQDYEQYF. The chain recombines TRBV7-9 with TRBJ2-7; TRBD1 might be the D (5 bases). V was clipped by 0 bases and J by 3 bases, with 6 bases between them. CDR1 and CDR2 from the germline V gene are SEHNR and FQNEAQ (reference sequence). This CDR3 comprises 13 residues.

This chain links TRBV5-6 with TRBJ2-1; 8 bases are a match to TRBD2. V trimming: 4 bases; J trimming: 10 bases; junction bases outside the gene matches: 4. The CDR3 runs 12 residues. Germline V gene lookup returns CDR1 SGHDT and CDR2 YYEEEE. CDR3 amino acids: CASSHRTSEQFF. The CDR3 nucleotides are TGTGCCAGCAGCCACCGGACTAGCGAGCAGTTCTTC.

The chain combines TRBV7-3 with TRBJ1-2; 11 bases fit TRBD1. Trimming removed 4 bases from V and 14 bases from J; junction bases left unmatched: 12. This CDR3 has 14 amino acids. From germline, CDR1 is SGHTA and CDR2 FQGTGA. This CDR3 reads CASSSNPGQGVPTF. In DNA form, the CDR3 reads TGTGCCAGCAGCTCCAACCCGGGACAGGGGGTACCAACCTTC.